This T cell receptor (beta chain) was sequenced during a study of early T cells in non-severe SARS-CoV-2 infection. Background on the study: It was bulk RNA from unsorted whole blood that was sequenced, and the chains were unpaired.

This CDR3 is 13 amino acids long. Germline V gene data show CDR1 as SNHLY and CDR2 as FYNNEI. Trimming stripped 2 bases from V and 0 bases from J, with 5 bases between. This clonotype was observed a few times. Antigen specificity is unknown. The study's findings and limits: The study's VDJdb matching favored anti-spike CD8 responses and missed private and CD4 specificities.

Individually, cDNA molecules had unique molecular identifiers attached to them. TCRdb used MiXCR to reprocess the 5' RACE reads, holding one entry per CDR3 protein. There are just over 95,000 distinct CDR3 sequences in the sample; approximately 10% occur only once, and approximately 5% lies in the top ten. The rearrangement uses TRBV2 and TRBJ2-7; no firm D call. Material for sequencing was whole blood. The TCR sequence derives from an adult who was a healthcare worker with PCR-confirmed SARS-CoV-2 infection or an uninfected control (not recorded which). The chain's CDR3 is CASSERFSYEQYF. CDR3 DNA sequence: TGTGCCAGCAGTGAAAGGTTCTCCTACGAGCAGTACTTC.